The 29 T cell receptor beta chains below come from one sample, sequenced in a study of T cells in severe cutaneous drug reactions. The donors had carbamazepine-induced Stevens-Johnson syndrome or toxic epidermal necrolysis. Libraries were made by iRepertoire multiplex PCR with TCR subtype-specific primers for bulk and single-cell sequencing. Each CDR3 protein gets one entry in TCRdb, which reprocessed the multiplex PCR reads and gives no DNA. The repertoire table contains 1,300 to 1,500 distinct CDR3 sequences. The sequencing input was cells from a skin blister. All receptors derive from a human donor with a severe cutaneous adverse drug reaction.

This clonotype is called medium-sized based on its frequency. The CDR3 loop reads CASSQGLGENIQYF. The V and J genes are TRBV4-3 and TRBJ2-4. The CDR3 has 14 amino acids. CDR1 and CDR2 (germline): LGHNA, YSLEER.

This chain connects TRBV20-1 to TRBJ1-1; TCRdb's D gene call, TRBD1, goes unchecked for lack of DNA. The CDR3 is 15 residues long. Germline V gives CDR1 DFQATT, CDR2 SNEGSKA (reference sequence). CDR3 amino acids: CSARGPREVNTEAFF.

This clonotype counts as medium-sized by frequency. The chain has TRBV19 and TRBJ2-2. Germline V gene sequence: CDR1 LNHDA, CDR2 SQIVND (reference sequence). This CDR3 is built from 14 residues. This CDR3 is CASSTVRNTGELFF.

Considering frequency, this clonotype is large. The V gene is TRBV6-1, the J gene TRBJ1-6; TCRdb returns TRBD1, unconfirmable since there is no DNA. Germline assignment: CDR1 MNHNS and CDR2 SASEGT. The CDR3 has 14 amino acids. CDR3 in amino acids: CASRRDRRNSPLHF.

V gene TRBV7-8 combines with J gene TRBJ2-5; as DNA is missing, the TRBD1 call by TCRdb cannot be tested. This CDR3 is 18 amino acids long. Germline V gene data show CDR1 as SGHVS and CDR2 as FQNEAQ. The CDR3 loop reads CASSRGRDREVKRETQYF. Filled out from reference TRBV7-8 and TRBJ2-5, the complete variable domain reads GAGVSQSPRYKVAKRGQDVALRCDPISGHVSLFWYQQALGQGPEFLTYFQNEAQLDKSGLPSDRFFAERPEGSVSTLKIQRTQQEDSAVYLCASSRGRDREVKRETQYFGPGTRLLVL.

The chain couples TRBV5-1 to TRBJ2-5. Germline-derived CDR1 and CDR2 are SGHRS and YFSETQ. The CDR3 has 14 amino acids. CDR3 protein: CASSLETPQETQYF.

Measured by frequency, this clonotype is large. V and J are TRBV7-8 and TRBJ2-7; TCRdb's D call of TRBD1 is untestable without DNA. This CDR3 has 14 amino acids. The germline CDR1 and CDR2 sequences are SGHVS and FQNEAQ. Here the CDR3 reads CASSIRQTGYEQYF.

This clonotype ranks as medium-sized in terms of frequency. The gene calls are TRBV4-1 and TRBJ2-1; TCRdb calls TRBD1, which cannot be checked without DNA. The CDR3 is made up of 17 amino acids. CDR1 is MGHRA, CDR2 YSYEKL, per germline. The CDR3 here is CASSQDPTGGIYNEQFF.

This chain connects TRBV30 to TRBJ2-7; the D call from TCRdb, TRBD1, cannot be confirmed without DNA. The CDR3 spans 13 residues. Germline CDR1 GTSNPN, CDR2 SVGIG (reference sequence). The CDR3 reads CAWSWGQSYEQYF.

This clonotype is identified as medium-sized from frequency. V is TRBV18 and J is TRBJ2-3; with no DNA, the TCRdb D assignment of TRBD1 cannot be verified. Germline CDR1 is KGHSH and CDR2 is LQKENI. CDR3 length equals 16 residues. CDR3 sequence: CASSPIGGTITDTQYF.

Judged by frequency, this clonotype is large. J is TRBJ2-5 and V is TRBV28; the TCRdb call, TRBD1, lacks DNA for checking. The germline V gene has CDR1 MDHEN and CDR2 SYDVKM. This CDR3 comprises 13 residues. This CDR3 reads CASRRDSVETQYF.

This chain uses TRBV20-1 with TRBJ1-1; TCRdb designates TRBD1, a call that cannot be tested without DNA. Germline CDR1 reads DFQATT; CDR2 reads SNEGSKA (reference sequence). CDR3 length: 15 residues. CDR3 residues: CSARARWGENTEAFF.

The chain is built from TRBV12-3 or TRBV12-4 and TRBJ2-3. This CDR3 region has 12 residues. CDR3 sequence reads: CASSSTVSTQYF.

The V and J genes are TRBV30 and TRBJ1-5. The CDR3 loop spans 13 amino acids. The germline V gene encodes CDR1 GTSNPN and CDR2 SVGIG (reference sequence). CDR3: CAWSRHLNQPQHF.

Judged by frequency, this clonotype is medium-sized. The V gene is TRBV19, the J gene TRBJ2-3; the TCRdb call, TRBD1, lacks DNA for checking. Germline-derived CDR1 and CDR2 are LNHDA and SQIVND (reference sequence). The CDR3 extends over 14 amino acids. CDR3 residues: CASRNRAPGDTQYF.

The chain recombines TRBV14 with TRBJ2-7. This CDR3 region has 16 residues. Germline lookup yields CDR1 SGHDN and CDR2 FVKESK. This chain's CDR3 is CASSPAHSGRPYEQYF.

This clonotype is labeled medium-sized based on frequency. The chain uses TRBV7-2 and TRBJ1-2; the D call from TCRdb, TRBD1, cannot be confirmed without DNA. CDR1 and CDR2 (germline): SGHTA, FQGNSA. The CDR3 runs to 14 residues. CDR3 region: CASSTQQGLTGYTF.

The chain joins TRBV7-2 to TRBJ2-4; TCRdb indicates TRBD1, and absent DNA this call remains unverified. CDR3 length: 14 residues. Germline CDR1 and CDR2: SGHTA and FQGNSA. CDR3 amino acids: CASSPRLGGNIQYF.

This clonotype is deemed medium-sized by its frequency. The chain recombines TRBV12-3 or TRBV12-4 with TRBJ1-5; there is no DNA to check the TCRdb D call of TRBD1. This CDR3 has 14 residues. The CDR3 loop is CATSVGQGNRPQHF.

This clonotype is medium-sized by frequency. The chain has TRBV7-9 and TRBJ1-1; TCRdb proposes TRBD1, but this gene call is untestable without DNA. Germline values: CDR1 SEHNR, CDR2 FQNEAQ (reference sequence). This CDR3 has 15 amino acids. The CDR3: CASSSRGRRDTEAFF.

This clonotype registers medium-sized by frequency. The CDR3: CASSPVRAMNTEAFF. The rearrangement links TRBV18 to TRBJ1-1. Germline lookup yields CDR1 KGHSH and CDR2 LQKENI. This CDR3 spans 15 amino acids.

Its frequency marks this clonotype as medium-sized. The V call is TRBV6-2 or TRBV6-3, the J call TRBJ1-6. The CDR3 runs 14 residues. Per germline, CDR1 MNHEY and CDR2 SVGEGT. This CDR3 is CASTAGGPDSPLHF.

This clonotype is deemed medium-sized by its frequency. The chain uses TRBV4-3 and TRBJ2-1. This CDR3 region has 15 residues. CDR1 LGHNA and CDR2 YSLEER come from the germline V gene. CDR3 in amino acids: CASSQDMASVNEQFF.

Considering frequency, this clonotype is medium-sized. The rearrangement links TRBV3-1 to TRBJ2-7. From germline, CDR1 is LGHDT and CDR2 YNNKEL (reference sequence). The CDR3 consists of 12 residues. CDR3: CASSQTTYEQYF.

This clonotype is called medium-sized based on its frequency. This chain uses TRBV19 with TRBJ2-1; the TCRdb D gene call, TRBD2, has no DNA to confirm it. CDR3 length: 14 amino acids. The germline V gene has CDR1 LNHDA and CDR2 SQIVND (reference sequence). Here the CDR3 reads CAIPPGPRGPEQFF.

V is TRBV29-1 and J is TRBJ1-1. The germline V gene has CDR1 SQVTM and CDR2 ANQGSEA. The CDR3 runs to 14 residues. This chain's CDR3 is CSARDPGLNTEAFF.

The chain couples TRBV27 to TRBJ1-1; checking the TCRdb D call of TRBD1 is not possible without DNA. The germline gives CDR1 MNHEY, CDR2 SMNVEV (reference sequence). The CDR3 totals 14 residues. The CDR3: CASRWGGGSTEAFF.

Its frequency marks this clonotype as medium-sized. V gene TRBV5-4 combines with J gene TRBJ2-5; TCRdb indicates TRBD1, and absent DNA this call remains unverified. CDR1 is SGHNT, CDR2 YYREEE, per germline (reference sequence). The CDR3 runs to 13 residues. The CDR3 region is CASIRDRGETQYF.

Its frequency marks this clonotype as hyperexpanded (1% or more). The chain is built from TRBV27 and TRBJ2-3; TCRdb indicates TRBD2, and absent DNA this call remains unverified. This CDR3 is 17 amino acids long. From germline, CDR1 is MNHEY and CDR2 SMNVEV (reference sequence). CDR3 sequence reads: CASSLSDLAGITDTQYF.